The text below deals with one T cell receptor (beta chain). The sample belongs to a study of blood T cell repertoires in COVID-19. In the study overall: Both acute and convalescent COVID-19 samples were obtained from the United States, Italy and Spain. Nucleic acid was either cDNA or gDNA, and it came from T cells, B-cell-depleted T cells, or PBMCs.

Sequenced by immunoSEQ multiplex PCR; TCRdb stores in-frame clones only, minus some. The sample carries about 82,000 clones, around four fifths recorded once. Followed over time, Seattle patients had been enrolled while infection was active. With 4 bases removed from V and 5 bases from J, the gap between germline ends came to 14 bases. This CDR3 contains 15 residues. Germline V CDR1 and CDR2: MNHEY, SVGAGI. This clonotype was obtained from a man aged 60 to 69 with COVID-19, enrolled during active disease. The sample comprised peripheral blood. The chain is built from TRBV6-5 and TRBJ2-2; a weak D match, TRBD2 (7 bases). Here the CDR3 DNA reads TGTGCCAGCAGTTTGTCGGGGGGCCGGACCGGGGAGCTGTTTTTT. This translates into CASSLSGGRTGELFF.